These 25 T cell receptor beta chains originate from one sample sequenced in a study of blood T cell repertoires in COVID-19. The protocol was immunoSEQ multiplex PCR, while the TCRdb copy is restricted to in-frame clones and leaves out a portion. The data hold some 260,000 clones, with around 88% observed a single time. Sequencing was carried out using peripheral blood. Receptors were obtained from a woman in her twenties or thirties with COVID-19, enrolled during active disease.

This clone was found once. CDR3 sequence reads: CASSPVRWNTGELFF. CDR3 sequence (DNA): TGTGCCAGCAGCCCAGTCCGATGGAACACCGGGGAGCTGTTTTTT. The rearrangement joins TRBV28 to TRBJ2-2, with unresolved D. Germline V gives CDR1 MDHEN, CDR2 SYDVKM. This CDR3 is 15 amino acids long. The V end lost 6 bases, the J end lost 1 base, and 12 bases lay between the germline ends.

The chain's CDR3 is CASSLGTAGPTQYF. The CDR3 nucleotides read TGTGCCAGCAGCTTAGGGACCGCGGGTCCTACGCAGTATTTT. The V gene is TRBV7-9, the J gene TRBJ2-3; perhaps TRBD2 as D (5 bases). CDR3 size: 14 residues. Trimming stripped 1 base from V and 8 bases from J, with 13 bases between. CDR1 is SEHNR, CDR2 FQNEAQ, per germline (reference sequence).

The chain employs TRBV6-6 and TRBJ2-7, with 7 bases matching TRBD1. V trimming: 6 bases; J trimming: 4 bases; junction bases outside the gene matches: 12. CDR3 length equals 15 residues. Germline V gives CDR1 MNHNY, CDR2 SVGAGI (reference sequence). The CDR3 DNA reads TGTGCCAGCAGAACGGACAGGCCGCTGGGGTACGAGCAGTACTTC. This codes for CASRTDRPLGYEQYF.

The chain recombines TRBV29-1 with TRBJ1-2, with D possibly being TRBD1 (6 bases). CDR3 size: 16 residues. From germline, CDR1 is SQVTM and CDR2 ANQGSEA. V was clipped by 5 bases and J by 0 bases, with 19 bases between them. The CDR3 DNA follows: TGCAGCGTTCTCAGGGGCCCATCGGCTACTAACTATGGCTACACCTTC. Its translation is CSVLRGPSATNYGYTF.

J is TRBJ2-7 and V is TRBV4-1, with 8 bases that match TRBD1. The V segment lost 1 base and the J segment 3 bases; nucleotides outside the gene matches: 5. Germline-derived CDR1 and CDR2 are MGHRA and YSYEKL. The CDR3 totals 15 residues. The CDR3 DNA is TGCGCCAGCAGCCAAGCTGGGGACAGGATCTACGAGCAGTACTTC. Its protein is CASSQAGDRIYEQYF.

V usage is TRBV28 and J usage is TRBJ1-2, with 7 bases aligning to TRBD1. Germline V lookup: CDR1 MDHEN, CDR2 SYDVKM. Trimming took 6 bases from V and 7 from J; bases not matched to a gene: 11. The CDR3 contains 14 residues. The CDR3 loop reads CASRLGTVWGGYTF. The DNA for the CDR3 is TGTGCCAGCAGGCTAGGGACAGTCTGGGGTGGCTACACCTTC.

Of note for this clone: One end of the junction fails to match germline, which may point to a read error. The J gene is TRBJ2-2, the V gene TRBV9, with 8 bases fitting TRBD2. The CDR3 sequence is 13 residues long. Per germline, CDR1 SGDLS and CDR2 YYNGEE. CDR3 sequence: CASSVDREGGLFF. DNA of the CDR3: TGTGCCAGCAGCGTAGACCGGGAGGGGGGGCTGTTTTTT.

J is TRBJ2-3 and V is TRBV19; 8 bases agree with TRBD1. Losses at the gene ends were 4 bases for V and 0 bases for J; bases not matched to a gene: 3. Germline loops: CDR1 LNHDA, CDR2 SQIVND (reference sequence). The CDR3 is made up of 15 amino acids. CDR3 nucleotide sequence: TGTGCCAGTAGTAAAGGACAGGGTAGCACAGATACGCAGTATTTT. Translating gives CASSKGQGSTDTQYF.

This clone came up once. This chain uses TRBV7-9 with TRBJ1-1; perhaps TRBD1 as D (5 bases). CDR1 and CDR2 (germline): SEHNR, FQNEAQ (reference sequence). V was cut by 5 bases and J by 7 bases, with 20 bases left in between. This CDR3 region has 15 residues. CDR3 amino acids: CASSPRGTTYREAFF. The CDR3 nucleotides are TGTGCCAGCAGCCCCCGGGGGACCACATACCGTGAAGCTTTCTTT.

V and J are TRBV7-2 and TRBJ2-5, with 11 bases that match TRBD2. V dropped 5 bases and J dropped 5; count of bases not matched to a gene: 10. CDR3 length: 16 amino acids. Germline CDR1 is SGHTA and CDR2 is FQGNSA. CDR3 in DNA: TGTGCCAGCAGCCCCTCGGTAGCGGGGGGGGTGGAGACCCAGTACTTC. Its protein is CASSPSVAGGVETQYF.

CDR3 amino acids: CASPARDNEQFF. CDR3 sequence (DNA): TGTGCCAGCCCAGCGAGGGACAATGAGCAGTTCTTC. The chain joins TRBV18 to TRBJ2-1, with TRBD2 as a possible D gene (5 bases). Looked up from germline, CDR1 is KGHSH and CDR2 is LQKENI. The CDR3 consists of 12 residues. V was pared by 8 bases and J by 5 bases, with 10 bases between.

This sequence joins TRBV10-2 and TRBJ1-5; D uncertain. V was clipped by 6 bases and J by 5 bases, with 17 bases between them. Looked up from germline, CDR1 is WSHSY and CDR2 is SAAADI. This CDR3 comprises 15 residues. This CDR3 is CASRLHAALDQPQHF. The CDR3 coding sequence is TGCGCCAGCAGGCTCCATGCTGCGCTGGATCAGCCCCAGCATTTT.

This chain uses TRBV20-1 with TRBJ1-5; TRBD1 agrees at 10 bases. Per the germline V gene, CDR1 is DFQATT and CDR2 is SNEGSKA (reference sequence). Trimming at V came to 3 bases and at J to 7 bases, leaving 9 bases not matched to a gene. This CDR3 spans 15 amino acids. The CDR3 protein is CSASRNRDRGQPQHF. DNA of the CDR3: TGCAGTGCTAGTCGCAACCGGGACAGGGGACAGCCCCAGCATTTT.

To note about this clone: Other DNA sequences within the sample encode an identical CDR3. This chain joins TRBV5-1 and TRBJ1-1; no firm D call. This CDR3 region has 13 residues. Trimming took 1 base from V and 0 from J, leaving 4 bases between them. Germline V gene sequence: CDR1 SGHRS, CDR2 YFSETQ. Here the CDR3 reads CASSLTVNTEAFF. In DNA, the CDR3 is TGCGCCAGCAGCTTGACAGTGAACACTGAAGCTTTCTTT.

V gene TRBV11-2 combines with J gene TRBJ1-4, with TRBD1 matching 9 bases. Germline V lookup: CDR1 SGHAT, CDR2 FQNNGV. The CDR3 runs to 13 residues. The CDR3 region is CASGQGIYEKLFF. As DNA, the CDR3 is TGTGCGTCGGGACAGGGCATCTATGAAAAACTGTTTTTT.

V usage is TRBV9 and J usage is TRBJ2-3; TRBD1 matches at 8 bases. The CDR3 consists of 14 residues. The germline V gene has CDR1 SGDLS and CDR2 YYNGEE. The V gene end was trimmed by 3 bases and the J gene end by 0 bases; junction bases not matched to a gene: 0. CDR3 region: CASSGQGSTDTQYF. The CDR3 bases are TGTGCCAGCAGCGGACAGGGGAGCACAGATACGCAGTATTTT.

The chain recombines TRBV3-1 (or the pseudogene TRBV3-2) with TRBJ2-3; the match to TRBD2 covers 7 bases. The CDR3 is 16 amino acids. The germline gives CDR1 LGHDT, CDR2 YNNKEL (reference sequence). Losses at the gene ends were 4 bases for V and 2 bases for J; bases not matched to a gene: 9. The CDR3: CASSPRREIDTDTQYF. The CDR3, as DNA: TGTGCCAGCAGCCCGAGGCGGGAGATAGACACAGATACGCAGTATTTT.

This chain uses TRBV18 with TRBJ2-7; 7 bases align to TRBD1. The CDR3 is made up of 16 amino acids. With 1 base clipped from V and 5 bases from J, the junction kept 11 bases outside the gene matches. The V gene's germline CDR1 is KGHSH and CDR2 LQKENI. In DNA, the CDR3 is TGTGCCAGCTCACCACTAGGACAACCAAGGGGGCACGAGCAGTACTTC. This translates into CASSPLGQPRGHEQYF.

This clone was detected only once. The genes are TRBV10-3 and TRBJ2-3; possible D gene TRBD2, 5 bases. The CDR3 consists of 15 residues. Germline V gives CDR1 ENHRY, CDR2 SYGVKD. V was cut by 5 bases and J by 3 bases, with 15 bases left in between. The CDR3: CAISSALLDTDTQYF. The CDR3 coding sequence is TGTGCCATCAGTTCGGCCTTACTAGATACAGATACGCAGTATTTT.

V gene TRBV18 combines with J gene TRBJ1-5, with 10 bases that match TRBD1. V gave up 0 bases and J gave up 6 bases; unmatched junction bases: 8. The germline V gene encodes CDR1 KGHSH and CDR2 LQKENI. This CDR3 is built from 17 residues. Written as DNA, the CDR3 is TGTGCCAGCTCACCACCTGGTAAGGGACAGGGGCCTCAGCCCCAGCATTTT. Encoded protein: CASSPPGKGQGPQPQHF.

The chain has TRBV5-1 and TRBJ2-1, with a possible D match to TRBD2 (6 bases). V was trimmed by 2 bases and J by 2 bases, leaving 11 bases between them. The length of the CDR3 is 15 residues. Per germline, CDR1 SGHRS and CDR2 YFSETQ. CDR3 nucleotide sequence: TGCGCCAGCAGCTTTGTTGGCGGGGCCTACAATGAGCAGTTCTTC. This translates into CASSFVGGAYNEQFF.

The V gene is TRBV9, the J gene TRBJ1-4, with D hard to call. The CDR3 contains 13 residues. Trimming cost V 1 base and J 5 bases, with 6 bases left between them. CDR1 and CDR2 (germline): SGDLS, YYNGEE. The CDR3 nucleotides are TGTGCCAGCAGCGTATCCGAGAATGAAAAACTGTTTTTT. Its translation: CASSVSENEKLFF.

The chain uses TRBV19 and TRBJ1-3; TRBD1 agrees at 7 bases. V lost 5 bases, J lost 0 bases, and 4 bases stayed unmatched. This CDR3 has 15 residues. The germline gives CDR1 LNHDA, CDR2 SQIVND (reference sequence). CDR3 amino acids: CASSVTGASGNTIYF. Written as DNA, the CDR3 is TGTGCCAGTAGTGTCACAGGGGCCTCTGGAAACACCATATATTTT.

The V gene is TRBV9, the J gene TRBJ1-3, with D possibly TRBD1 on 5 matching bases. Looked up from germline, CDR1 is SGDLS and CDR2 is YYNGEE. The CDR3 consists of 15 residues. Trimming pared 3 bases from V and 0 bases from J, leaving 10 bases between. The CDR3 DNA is TGTGCCAGCAGCGCGGGACTCCGCTCTGGAAACACCATATATTTT. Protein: CASSAGLRSGNTIYF. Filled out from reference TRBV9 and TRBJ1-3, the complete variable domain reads DSGVTQTPKHLITATGQRVTLRCSPRSGDLSVYWYQQSLDQGLQFLIQYYNGEERAKGNILERFSAQQFPDLHSELNLSSLELGDSALYFCASSAGLRSGNTIYFGEGSWLTVV.

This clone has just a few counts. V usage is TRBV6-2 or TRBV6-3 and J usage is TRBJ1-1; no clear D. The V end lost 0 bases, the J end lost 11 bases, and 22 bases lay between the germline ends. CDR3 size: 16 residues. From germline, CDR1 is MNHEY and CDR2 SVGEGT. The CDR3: CASSYSNPAAAGWAFF. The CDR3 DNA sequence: TGTGCCAGCAGTTACTCGAACCCGGCGGCGGCGGGGTGGGCTTTCTTT.